This T cell receptor (beta chain) stems from a study of blood T cell repertoires in COVID-19 (dated by TCRdb to 2020 to 2022). Regarding the complete study: Samples covering the acute and convalescent phases of COVID-19 were provided by collaborators in the United States, Italy and Spain. The material from the prospective study consisted of cDNA or gDNA derived from T cells, B-cell-depleted T cells, or PBMCs. Deeply sampled blood TCRbeta repertoires from subjects exposed to, actively infected with, or recovered from COVID-19 were included in the dataset. A freely available public database, intended as a resource for researchers studying the immune response to SARS-CoV-2, is where the repertoires were released. The samples were drawn from the first 160 participants of the ongoing ImmuneRACE study and from 1,254 subjects provided by 6 global collaborators. Sample metadata almost always included a de-identified subject ID, COVID-19 status, age in years and sex. Where HLA class I and class II types were available, the types were taken from metadata supplied by the sample provider, not from assay-based typing.

TCRbeta CDR3 regions were amplified from genomic DNA by means of the immunoSEQ Assay, a bias-controlled multiplex PCR. As for the original processing: Within the assay, amplification of reference gene primers was used to estimate how many nucleated cells each sample contained. To quantify the absolute abundance of each unique TCRbeta CDR3 rearrangement, sequence reads were collapsed and filtered. For each sample, productive Simpson clonality was calculated by taking the square root of Simpson's diversity index across productive rearrangements. TCRdb took over this immuneACCESS table, retaining in-frame rearrangements with V and J assigned. Such tables are incomplete; in checked studies, under half of the missing clones stem from an unresolved V gene, and the remainder is unexplained. The V and J calls and the clone size are those of that table, but D and trimming were determined from the DNA. The sample table records approximately 260,000 clones; 80% to 90% of these occur just once. Around 3.5% of the sample rests with the top ten.

Study-wide findings and limitations: How much clinical and demographic metadata was included differed by source and by participant, and the metadata was provided uncurated.

Whole blood was collected in K2EDTA tubes by collaborating institutions according to the institutions' own protocols. Collaborator samples were shipped for TCRbeta analysis as frozen whole blood, isolated PBMCs, or DNA extracted from either sample type. About this clone itself: Its antigen target is currently unknown. It has no much larger one-base neighbor in the sample; base qualities were not kept.

Reading the germline V gene gives CDR1 SQVTM and CDR2 ANQGSEA. The CDR3 goes from the cysteine to the phenylalanine over 13 residues. The CDR3 DNA has 39 bases and is translated from base 1. V and J lose 6 bases and 4 bases, and a span of 15 bases separates them. The rearranged chain carries TRBV29-1 and TRBJ1-2, and possibly TRBD1, on 5 matching bases. This clonotype was obtained from a middle-aged woman with acute or convalescent COVID-19. The material sequenced was peripheral blood. The nucleotide sequence is given as TGCAGCGTGGGGGAGGCTGGTAGCTATGGCTACACCTTC. It translates to CSVGEAGSYGYTF.